The TCR beta chain under discussion was sequenced for a study of regulatory T cells in long-lasting Graves disease (dated by TCRdb to about 2021). In terms of the full investigation: In the newly diagnosed Graves' disease group, patients had been taking antithyroid drugs for less than 3 months. Persistent Graves' disease patients were compared with newly diagnosed Graves' disease patients by peripheral blood TCR sequencing and RNA sequencing. The study was registered as a clinical trial and conducted in China. TCR sequencing covered about 13 persistent and around 20 newly diagnosed Graves' disease patients, some 33 samples in total.

The time point tag for this specimen amounts to: newly diagnosed GD, antithyroid drugs for less than 3 months. For both TCR sequencing and RNA sequencing, RNA was extracted from PBMCs using TRIzol. The diagnosis of Graves' disease followed American Thyroid Association guidelines. Patients for the study were recruited at an endocrinology department in Xi'an, China. From each patient, approximately 10 milliliters of peripheral blood was collected into an EDTA anticoagulant tube. Ficoll Paque Plus density gradient separation was used to isolate PBMCs, and no further T cell sorting was performed. An Agilent 2100 Bioanalyzer and agarose gel were used to check RNA quality, and a NanoDrop 2000 was used to measure RNA concentration. The research as a whole found: Patients with persistent disease shared more public clonotypes (around 2,500) than newly diagnosed patients did (approximately 1,000). The small sample size was acknowledged by the authors as a limitation that may reduce accuracy. Persistent Graves' disease patients showed lower TCR Shannon entropy and fewer highly expanded clones than newly diagnosed patients, suggesting clonal expansion. Sequencing and analysis were limited to the TCR beta chain. Peripheral blood alone was examined, since thyroid tissue, which constituted the primary lesion, could not be accessed.

This clonotype was observed a handful of times. It lacks a known antigen. Base quality data are lacking; no much larger clone is found one base away. To prepare the library, multiplex PCR was applied. The sample was run on an Illumina HiSeq 4000. To build TCR beta libraries, CDR3 regions were amplified by Arm-PCR using iRepertoire HTBI primers. Gel purification was performed on PCR products prior to sequencing. Processing in the source paper ran as follows. Gene usage analysis of CDR3 amino acid clonotypes used the 62 TRBV and some 13 TRBJ segments found across samples. COPE and FqMerger were used to merge filtered high-quality paired reads into contigs. Contigs were aligned with BLAST to IMGT TRBV, TRBD and TRBJ reference genes, and CDR3 was defined per IMGT. Any clonotype with a frequency above 0.1% was classified as a highly expanded clone. Shannon entropy was used to measure repertoire diversity, and the Gini coefficient was used to measure V-J evenness. Public clonotypes were defined as clonotypes shared by more than one individual. TCRdb reworked the public reads: Q25 trimming with fastp, MiXCR clone assembly, productive beta chains retained. Identical CDR3 proteins give one entry, which carries the most common genes and DNA. The V and J calls were not made by the authors but by TCRdb's processing. Across this sample there are about 450,000 distinct CDR3 sequences, with around 13% seen only once. Clones ranked in the top ten supply more than 15% of the sample.

This same sample was also part of a study on T cells in Graves' hyperthyroidism and ophthalmopathy. As that second paper reports: Stable Graves' hyperthyroidism was defined as no progression to ophthalmopathy during 18 months of follow-up. Hyperthyroidism patients were newly diagnosed, had a disease duration of under 2 months, and were aged 18 to 65 years. Exclusion was applied to patients with uncontrolled infections, other autoimmune diseases, pregnancy or lactation. Clinical symptoms, serum thyroxine and TRAb, thyroid ultrasound, and orbital computed tomography formed the basis for the diagnoses. For the first round of RT-PCR on the TCR CDR3, the HTBI primer set was used together with the Qiagen OneStep RT-PCR kit. Most expanded thyroid clonotypes (frequency above 0.001) were also detected in blood, suggesting blood repertoires may reflect thyroid immune responses. A model built on a 13 V-J signature distinguished ophthalmopathy from stable hyperthyroidism, reaching approximately 89% sensitivity and about 81% specificity in cross-validation and 80%/75% in testing. In validation, the model predicted progression to ophthalmopathy with approximately 71% sensitivity and roughly 72% specificity, a median of about 6 months before onset. A discovery cohort of fewer than 110 patients, 43 with Graves' ophthalmopathy and under 60 with stable Graves' hyperthyroidism, was used to find distinguishing TCR V-J signatures. An independent validation cohort of around 19 hyperthyroidism patients and approximately 17 patients who later progressed to ophthalmopathy tested prospective prediction of ophthalmopathy. The 90 to 100 discovery patients were randomly split 7:3 into training and test sets. The study also compared thyroid tissue and blood T-cell repertoires from a handful of Graves' hyperthyroidism patients. After blood sampling, hyperthyroidism patients were treated with methimazole at a starting dose of 30 mg daily, and ophthalmopathy patients were treated with high-dose intravenous methylprednisolone. Libraries were constructed in a second round of multiplex PCR, after which size selection and purification were performed. Paired-end sequencing of the libraries was performed with 100 bp reads on an Illumina HiSeq2000. SOAPnuke was used to process the raw data, removing reads that contained adapters or uncalled bases, had a mean Phred below 15, or lacked an exact match to the constant primer or identifier. High-quality paired reads were merged using COPE v1.2.5, and each unique nucleotide sequence was defined as a clonotype. Clonotypes were aligned to IMGT TRBV, TRBD and TRBJ reference segments using MiTCR v1.1. The analysis was restricted to V-J combinations with a frequency above 0.0001, which together covered 98% to 99.2% of the repertoires. The TCS score was defined as F50 (clonal expansion) divided by E x V (chaos), with BLOSUM62-based TCRdist calculated between CDR3 peptides within each V-J. Welch's t-statistics and random forest reduced 500 to 550 V-J features to about 12, which were used in a naive Bayes classifier (R e1071). Sample size was not statistically predetermined, and investigators were not blinded to group allocation. The paper reports TCR Vbeta CDR3 sequencing of roughly 140 peripheral blood samples: under 45 ophthalmopathy, under 80 hyperthyroidism and approximately 17 progressor patients.

The sequenced sample was peripheral blood mononuclear cells (PBMCs), obtained at new diagnosis, from a patient treated with antithyroid drugs. The clonotype originates from a woman in her fifties or sixties with Graves disease. Donor details come from another sample of the same person, matched by shared clones.

The DNA sequence follows: TGTTCGGCTAGCGAGCCGAGGAGGGAGACCCAGTACTTC. This sequence encodes CSASEPRRETQYF. Recombination joined TRBV30 with TRBJ2-5; the D gene is possibly TRBD2, with 6 bases matching. From the cysteine through the phenylalanine, the CDR3 covers 13 amino acids. Only the CDR3 part of the read is kept: 39 bases, read in frame from the first base. The germline V gene (reference sequence) yields GTSNPN for CDR1 and SVGIG for CDR2.